Listed below are T cell receptor beta chains from one sample, sequenced in a study of OX40 agonist ivuxolimab in advanced cancers. Repertoires were generated with immunoSEQ multiplex PCR, while TCRdb's copy carries only in-frame clones and drops some. In the table there are some 30,000 clones, around four fifths of which are singletons. The input for sequencing was CD4+ or CD8+ T cells sorted from blood, taken in a trial of the OX40 agonist ivuxolimab. Every receptor here comes from an adult with an advanced solid tumor such as melanoma, head and neck, liver or kidney cancer. Both conserved end residues are part of each CDR3. D genes are given only for firm matches. Clone size is not always given. Where it is, it says once, few, many or a class for expanded clones.

abundance,j_gene,d_gene,v_gene,CDR3aa,CDR3nt
-,TRBJ1-1,-,TRBV19,CASSNGGASTEAFF,TGTGCCAGTAGTAACGGGGGCGCGAGCACTGAAGCTTTCTTT
few,TRBJ1-1,TRBD1,TRBV9,CASSPTGLTEAFF,TGTGCCAGCAGTCCGACAGGGTTGACTGAAGCTTTCTTT
-,TRBJ2-1,-,TRBV13,CASSSRVRDQRNEQFF,TGTGCCAGCAGCTCAAGGGTACGAGATCAACGGAATGAGCAGTTCTTC
-,TRBJ1-2,TRBD1,TRBV9,CASSVGRDRSTYGYTF,TGTGCCAGCAGCGTAGGCCGGGACAGGAGCACCTATGGCTACACCTTC
-,TRBJ2-3,-,TRBV4-3,CASSQIRGGSTDTQYF,TGCGCCAGCAGCCAAATCCGCGGTGGGAGCACAGATACGCAGTATTTT
-,TRBJ2-7,-,TRBV14,CASSPVGGAEQYF,TGTGCCAGCAGCCCGGTGGGAGGAGCCGAGCAGTACTTC
-,TRBJ2-1,-,TRBV19,CASSIGNEQFF,TGTGCCAGTAGTATAGGAAATGAGCAGTTCTTC
-,TRBJ2-5,-,TRBV30,CAWSALETQYF,TGTGCCTGGAGTGCCTTAGAGACCCAGTACTTC
-,TRBJ2-7,-,TRBV9,CASSGGQTYEQYF,TGTGCCAGCAGCGGGGGACAAACCTACGAGCAGTACTTC
-,TRBJ1-1,-,TRBV21-1,CASSAVQGAMNTEAFF,TGTGCCAGCAGCGCGGTCCAGGGGGCTATGAACACTGAAGCTTTCTTT
-,TRBJ1-2,-,TRBV7-2,CASSLEGVTSYGYTF,TGTGCCAGCAGCTTAGAGGGAGTCACTTCCTATGGCTACACCTTC
-,TRBJ2-7,-,TRBV4-1,CASSQEAGGPYEQYF,TGCGCCAGCAGCCAAGAGGCTGGGGGACCCTACGAGCAGTACTTC
-,TRBJ2-5,TRBD2,TRBV11-1,CASSLGGLAGGETQYF,TGTGCCAGCAGCTTAGGGGGACTAGCGGGAGGAGAGACCCAGTACTTC
-,TRBJ1-1,TRBD1,TRBV2,CARQGEQNTEAFF,TGTGCCAGACAGGGGGAACAGAACACTGAAGCTTTCTTT
-,TRBJ1-4,-,TRBV4-2,CASSQAVLQSNEKLFF,TGTGCCAGCAGCCAGGCAGTTTTGCAGTCTAATGAAAAACTGTTTTTT